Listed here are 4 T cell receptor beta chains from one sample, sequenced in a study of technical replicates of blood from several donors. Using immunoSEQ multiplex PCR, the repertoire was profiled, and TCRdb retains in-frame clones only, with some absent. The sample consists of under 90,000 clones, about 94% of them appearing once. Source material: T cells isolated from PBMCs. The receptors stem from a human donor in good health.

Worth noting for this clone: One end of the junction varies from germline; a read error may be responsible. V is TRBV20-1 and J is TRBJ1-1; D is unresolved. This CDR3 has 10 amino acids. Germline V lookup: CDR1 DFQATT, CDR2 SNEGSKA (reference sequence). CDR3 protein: CSASNLSGRF. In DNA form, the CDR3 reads TGCAGTGCTAGTAATCTCTCGGGGAGATTT.

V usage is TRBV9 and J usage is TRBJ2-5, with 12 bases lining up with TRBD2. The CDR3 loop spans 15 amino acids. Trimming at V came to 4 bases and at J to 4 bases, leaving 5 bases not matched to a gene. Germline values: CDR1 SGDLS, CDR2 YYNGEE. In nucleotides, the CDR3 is TGTGCCAGCAGCTCCGGACTAGCGGGAAGAGAGACCCAGTACTTC. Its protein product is CASSSGLAGRETQYF.

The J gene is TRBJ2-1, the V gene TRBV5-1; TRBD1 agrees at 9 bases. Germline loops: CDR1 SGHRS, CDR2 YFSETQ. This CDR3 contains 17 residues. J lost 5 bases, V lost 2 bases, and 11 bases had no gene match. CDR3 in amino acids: CASSLGAGTGIHNEQFF. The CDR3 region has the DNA TGCGCCAGCAGCTTAGGAGCCGGGACAGGGATCCACAATGAGCAGTTCTTC.

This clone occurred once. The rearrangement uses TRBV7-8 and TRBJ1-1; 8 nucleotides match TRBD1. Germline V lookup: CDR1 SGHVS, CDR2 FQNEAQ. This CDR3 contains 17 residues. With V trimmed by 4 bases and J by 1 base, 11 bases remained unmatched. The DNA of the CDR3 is TGTGCCAGCAGCTCAAGAGCCCAGGGGGCAGGGAACACTGAAGCTTTCTTT. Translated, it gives CASSSRAQGAGNTEAFF.